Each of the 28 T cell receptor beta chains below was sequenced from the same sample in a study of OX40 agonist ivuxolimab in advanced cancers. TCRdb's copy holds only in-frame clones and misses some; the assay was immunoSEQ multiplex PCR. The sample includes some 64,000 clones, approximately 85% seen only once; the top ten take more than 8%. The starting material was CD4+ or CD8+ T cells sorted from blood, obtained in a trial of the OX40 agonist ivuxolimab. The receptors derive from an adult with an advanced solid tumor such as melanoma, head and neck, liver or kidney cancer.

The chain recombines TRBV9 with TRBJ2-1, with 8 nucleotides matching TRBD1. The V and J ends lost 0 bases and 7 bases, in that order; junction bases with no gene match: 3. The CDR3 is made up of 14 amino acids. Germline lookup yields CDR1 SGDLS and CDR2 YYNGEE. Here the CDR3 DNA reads TGTGCCAGCAGCGTAGGGACAGGGAGAAATGAGCAGTTCTTC. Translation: CASSVGTGRNEQFF.

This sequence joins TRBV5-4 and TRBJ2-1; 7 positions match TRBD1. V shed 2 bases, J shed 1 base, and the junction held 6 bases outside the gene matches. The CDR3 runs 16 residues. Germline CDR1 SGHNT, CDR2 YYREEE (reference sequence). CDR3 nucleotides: TGTGCCAGCAGCTTAGGGGGCAAAAGGTCCTACAATGAGCAGTTCTTC. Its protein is CASSLGGKRSYNEQFF.

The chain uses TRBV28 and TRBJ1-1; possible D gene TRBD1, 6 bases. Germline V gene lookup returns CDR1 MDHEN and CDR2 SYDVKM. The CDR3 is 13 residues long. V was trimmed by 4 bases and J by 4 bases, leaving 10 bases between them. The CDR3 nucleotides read TGTGCCAGCAGTTACAGGGTTGGCACTGAAGCTTTCTTT. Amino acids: CASSYRVGTEAFF.

The CDR3 spells CASSPMTGRYEQYF. CDR3 nucleotides: TGCGCCAGCAGCCCAATGACAGGGAGGTACGAGCAGTACTTC. V is TRBV5-1 and J is TRBJ2-7, with D maybe TRBD1 (7 bases). Germline values: CDR1 SGHRS, CDR2 YFSETQ. The V gene lost 4 bases and the J gene lost 4 bases, with 15 bases spanning the gap. This CDR3 region has 14 residues.

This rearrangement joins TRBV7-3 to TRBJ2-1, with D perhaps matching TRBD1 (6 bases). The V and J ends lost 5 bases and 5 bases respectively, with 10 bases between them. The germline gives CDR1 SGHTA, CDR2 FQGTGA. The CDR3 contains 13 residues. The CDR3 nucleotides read TGTGCCAGCAGCGGGGGCTACCACAATGAGCAGTTCTTC. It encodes CASSGGYHNEQFF.

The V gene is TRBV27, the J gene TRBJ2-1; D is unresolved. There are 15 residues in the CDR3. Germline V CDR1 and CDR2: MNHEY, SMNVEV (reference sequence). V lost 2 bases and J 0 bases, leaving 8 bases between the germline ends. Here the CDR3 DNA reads TGTGCCAGCAGTTTAGACGGAAACTCCTACAATGAGCAGTTCTTC. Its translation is CASSLDGNSYNEQFF.

The CDR3 protein is CAWTRGTANTEAFF. The CDR3 DNA reads as TGTGCCTGGACGCGGGGGACAGCGAACACTGAAGCTTTCTTT. V gene TRBV30 combines with J gene TRBJ1-1; 7 bases match TRBD1. The CDR3 consists of 14 residues. From germline, CDR1 is GTSNPN and CDR2 SVGIG (reference sequence). V was clipped by 4 bases and J by 1 base; unmatched bases: 6. The entire variable domain, with the rest obtained from reference TRBV30 and TRBJ1-1, is as follows: SQTIHQWPATLVQPVGSPLSLECTVEGTSNPNLYWYRQAAGRGLQLLFYSVGIGQISSEVPQNLSASRPQDRQFILSSKKLLLSDSGFYLCAWTRGTANTEAFFGQGTRLTVV.

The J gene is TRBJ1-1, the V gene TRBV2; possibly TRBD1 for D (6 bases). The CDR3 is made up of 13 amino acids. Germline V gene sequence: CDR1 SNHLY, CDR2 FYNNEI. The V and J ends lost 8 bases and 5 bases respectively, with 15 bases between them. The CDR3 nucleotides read TGTGCCAGCCCACAGGGCGCGGGGACTGAAGCTTTCTTT. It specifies CASPQGAGTEAFF.

The CDR3 coding sequence is TGTGCCAGCAGCTTGATCGGGACTAGCGGGGGGGCCGGCACCGGGGAGCTGTTTTTT. Encoded protein: CASSLIGTSGGAGTGELFF. This chain uses TRBV7-8 with TRBJ2-2, with TRBD2 identical over 16 bases. V lost 3 bases to trimming and J lost 4 bases; unmatched junction nucleotides: 8. This CDR3 contains 19 residues. From germline, CDR1 is SGHVS and CDR2 FQNEAQ.

CDR3 region: CASSHWQGTSEYEQYF. The CDR3, as DNA: TGCGCCAGCAGTCATTGGCAAGGGACTTCGGAATACGAGCAGTACTTC. This chain uses TRBV23-1 with TRBJ2-7, with D tentatively TRBD2 (6 bases). TRBV23-1 is an open reading frame, and its role is uncertain. The V end lost 3 bases, the J end lost 4 bases, and 19 bases lay between the germline ends. The CDR3 has 16 amino acids.

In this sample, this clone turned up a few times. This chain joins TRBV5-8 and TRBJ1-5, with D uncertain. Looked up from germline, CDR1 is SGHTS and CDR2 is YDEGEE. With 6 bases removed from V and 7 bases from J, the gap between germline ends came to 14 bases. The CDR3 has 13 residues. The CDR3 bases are TGTGCCAGCATTATTGGAGGGTTACAGCCCCAGCATTTT. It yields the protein CASIIGGLQPQHF.

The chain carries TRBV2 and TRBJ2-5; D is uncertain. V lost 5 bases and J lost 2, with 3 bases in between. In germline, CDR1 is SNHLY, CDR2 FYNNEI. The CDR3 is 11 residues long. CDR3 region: CASSRQETQYF. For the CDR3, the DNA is TGTGCCAGCAGTCGTCAAGAGACCCAGTACTTC.

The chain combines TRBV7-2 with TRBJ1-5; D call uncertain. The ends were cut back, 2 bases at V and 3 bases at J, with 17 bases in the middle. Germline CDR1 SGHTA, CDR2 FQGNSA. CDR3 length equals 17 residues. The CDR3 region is CASSLFGPPEVNQPQHF. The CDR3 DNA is TGTGCCAGCAGCTTATTCGGGCCCCCAGAGGTCAATCAGCCCCAGCATTTT.

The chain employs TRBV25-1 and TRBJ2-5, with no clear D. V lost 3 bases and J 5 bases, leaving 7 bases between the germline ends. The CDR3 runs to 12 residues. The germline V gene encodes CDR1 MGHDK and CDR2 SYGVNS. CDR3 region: CASSDLRETQYF. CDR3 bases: TGTGCCAGCAGTGATTTGAGGGAGACCCAGTACTTC.

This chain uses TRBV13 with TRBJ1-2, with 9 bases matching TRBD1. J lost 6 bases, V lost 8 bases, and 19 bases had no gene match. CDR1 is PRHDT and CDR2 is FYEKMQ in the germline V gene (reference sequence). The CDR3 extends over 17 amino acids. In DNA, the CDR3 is TGTGCCAGCGAACCCGGCTTTATGTCCGGGACAGGGAATGGCTACACCTTC. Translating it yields CASEPGFMSGTGNGYTF. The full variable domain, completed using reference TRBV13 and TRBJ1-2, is AAGVIQSPRHLIKEKRETATLKCYPIPRHDTVYWYQQGPGQDPQFLISFYEKMQSDKGSIPDRFSAQQFSDYHSELNMSSLELGDSALYFCASEPGFMSGTGNGYTFGSGTRLTVV.

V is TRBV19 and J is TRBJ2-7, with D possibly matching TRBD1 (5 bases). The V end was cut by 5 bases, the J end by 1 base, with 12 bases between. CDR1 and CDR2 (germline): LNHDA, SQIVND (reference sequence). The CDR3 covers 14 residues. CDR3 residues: CASSSRAESYEQYF. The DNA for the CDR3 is TGTGCCAGTAGTTCCAGGGCCGAATCCTACGAGCAGTACTTC. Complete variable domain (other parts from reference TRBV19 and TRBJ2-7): DGGITQSPKYLFRKEGQNVTLSCEQNLNHDAMYWYRQDPGQGLRLIYYSQIVNDFQKGDIAEGYSVSREKKESFPLTVTSAQKNPTAFYLCASSSRAESYEQYFGPGTRLTVT.

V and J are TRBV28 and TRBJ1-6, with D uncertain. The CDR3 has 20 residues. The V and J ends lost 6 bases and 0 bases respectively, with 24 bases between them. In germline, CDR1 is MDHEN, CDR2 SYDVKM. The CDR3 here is CASSPLNSVGGSSYNSPLHF. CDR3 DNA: TGTGCCAGCAGCCCACTTAATAGTGTAGGCGGGAGCTCCTATAATTCACCCCTCCACTTT.

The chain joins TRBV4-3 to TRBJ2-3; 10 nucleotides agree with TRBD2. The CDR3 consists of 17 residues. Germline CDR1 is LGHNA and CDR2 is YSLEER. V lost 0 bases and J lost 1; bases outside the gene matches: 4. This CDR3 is CASSQDRSGGGTDTQYF. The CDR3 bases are TGCGCCAGCAGCCAAGATCGAAGCGGGGGGGGCACAGATACGCAGTATTTT.

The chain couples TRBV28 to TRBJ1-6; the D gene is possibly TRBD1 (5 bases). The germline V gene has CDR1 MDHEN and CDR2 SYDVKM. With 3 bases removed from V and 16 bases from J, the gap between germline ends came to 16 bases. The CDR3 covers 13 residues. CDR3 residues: CASSFGGLPFLHF. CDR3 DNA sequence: TGTGCCAGCAGTTTCGGGGGACTGCCCTTTCTCCACTTT.

The CDR3 spells CASSEKEYGYGYTF. The CDR3, as DNA: TGTGCCAGCAGTGAAAAGGAGTACGGCTATGGCTACACCTTC. The chain carries TRBV2 and TRBJ1-2, with unresolved D. Trimming left V 2 bases short and J 4 bases short, with 11 bases between. The germline V gene encodes CDR1 SNHLY and CDR2 FYNNEI. The CDR3 is 14 residues long.

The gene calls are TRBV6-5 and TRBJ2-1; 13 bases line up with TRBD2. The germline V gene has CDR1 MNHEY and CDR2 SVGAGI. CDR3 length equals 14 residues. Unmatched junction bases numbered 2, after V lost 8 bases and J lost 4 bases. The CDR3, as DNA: TGTGCCAGCTCGGGACTAGCGGGATACAATGAGCAGTTCTTC. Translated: CASSGLAGYNEQFF.

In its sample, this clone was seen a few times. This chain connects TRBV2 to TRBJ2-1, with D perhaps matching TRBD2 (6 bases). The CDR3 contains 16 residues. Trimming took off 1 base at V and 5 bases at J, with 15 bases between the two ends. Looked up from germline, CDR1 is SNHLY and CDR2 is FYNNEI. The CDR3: CASSEGLGTPNNEQFF. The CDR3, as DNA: TGTGCCAGCAGTGAAGGTCTCGGGACTCCCAACAATGAGCAGTTCTTC.

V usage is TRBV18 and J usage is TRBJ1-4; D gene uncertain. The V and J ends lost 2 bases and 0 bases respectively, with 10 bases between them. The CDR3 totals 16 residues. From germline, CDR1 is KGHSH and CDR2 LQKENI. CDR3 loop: CASSPSRVATNEKLFF. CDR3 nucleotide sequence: TGTGCCAGCTCACCATCCCGGGTTGCAACTAATGAAAAACTGTTTTTT.

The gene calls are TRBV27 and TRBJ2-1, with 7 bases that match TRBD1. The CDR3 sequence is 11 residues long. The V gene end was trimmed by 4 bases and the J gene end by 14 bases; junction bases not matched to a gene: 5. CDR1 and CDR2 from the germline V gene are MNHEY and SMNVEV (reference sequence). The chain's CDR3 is CASSSRDRKFF. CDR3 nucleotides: TGTGCCAGCAGTTCTCGGGACAGAAAGTTCTTC.

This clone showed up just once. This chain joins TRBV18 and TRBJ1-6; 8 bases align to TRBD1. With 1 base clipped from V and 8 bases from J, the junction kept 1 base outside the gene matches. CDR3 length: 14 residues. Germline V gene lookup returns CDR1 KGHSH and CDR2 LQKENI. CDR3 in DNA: TGTGCCAGCTCACCACTGGACAGGGATTCACCCCTCCACTTT. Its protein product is CASSPLDRDSPLHF.

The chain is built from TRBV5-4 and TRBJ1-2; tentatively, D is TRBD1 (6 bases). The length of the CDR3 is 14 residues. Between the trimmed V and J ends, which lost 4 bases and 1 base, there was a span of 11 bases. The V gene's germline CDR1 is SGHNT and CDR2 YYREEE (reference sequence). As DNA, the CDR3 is TGTGCCAGCAGCGTGACAGGATTTAACTATGGCTACACCTTC. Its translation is CASSVTGFNYGYTF.

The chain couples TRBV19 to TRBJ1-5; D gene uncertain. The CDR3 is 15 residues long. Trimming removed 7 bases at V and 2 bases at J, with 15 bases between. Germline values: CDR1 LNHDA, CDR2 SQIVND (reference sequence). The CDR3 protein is CASTTLSFGNQPQHF. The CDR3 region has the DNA TGTGCCAGTACCACATTGAGCTTTGGCAATCAGCCCCAGCATTTT.

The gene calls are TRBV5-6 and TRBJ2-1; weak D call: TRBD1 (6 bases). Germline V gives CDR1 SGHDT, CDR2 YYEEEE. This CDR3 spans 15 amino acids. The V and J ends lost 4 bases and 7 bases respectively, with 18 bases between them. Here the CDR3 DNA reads TGTGCCAGCAGCCCAAGACAGGCCCAGTGGAATGAGCAGTTCTTC. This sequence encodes CASSPRQAQWNEQFF. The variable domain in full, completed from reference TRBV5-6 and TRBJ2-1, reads DAGVTQSPTHLIKTRGQQVTLRCSPKSGHDTVSWYQQALGQGPQFIFQYYEEEERQRGNFPDRFSGHQFPNYSSELNVNALLLGDSALYLCASSPRQAQWNEQFFGPGTRLTVL.